The 2 T cell receptor beta chains below come from one sample, sequenced in a study. Sequencing used an Illumina MiSeq. TCRdb ran its own pipeline on the public reads, namely fastp trimming at Q25 and MiXCR clone calling, and kept in-frame beta chains. Every entry covers one CDR3 protein and lists the most common genes and DNA from its rows. The sample records a few thousand distinct CDR3 sequences, 8.1% of which are singletons. The top ten clonotypes cover 8.7% of the sample. The sequenced sample was CD4+ T cells from synovial fluid. These receptors were taken from a human donor with rheumatoid arthritis.

This clonotype is labeled as medium-sized. The rearrangement links TRBV7-3 to TRBJ2-1, with D perhaps matching TRBD2 (6 bases). Trimming shortened V by 5 bases and J by 0 bases, and 11 bases separated the two germline ends. The CDR3 has 15 amino acids. CDR1 and CDR2 (germline): SGHTA, FQGTGA. This CDR3 is CASSAGPNSYNEQFF. For the CDR3, the DNA is TGTGCCAGCAGCGCGGGGCCTAACTCCTACAATGAGCAGTTCTTC.

This clonotype is medium-sized (0.01 to 0.1%) by share. The rearrangement links TRBV27 to TRBJ2-5; 10 bases align to TRBD2. The length of the CDR3 is 16 residues. V dropped 0 bases and J dropped 4; count of bases not matched to a gene: 5. Germline CDR1 is MNHEY and CDR2 is SMNVEV (reference sequence). CDR3 sequence reads: CASSLSRLAGAETQYF. CDR3 DNA: TGTGCCAGCAGTTTATCCCGGCTAGCGGGAGCAGAGACCCAGTACTTC.